Shown below are 19 T cell receptor beta chains from a single sample sequenced in a study of blood T cell repertoires in COVID-19. Clones were read by immunoSEQ multiplex PCR, and TCRdb kept only the in-frame ones, dropping some. The repertoire holds about 180,000 clones, approximately 83% seen once, with roughly 3% in the top ten. The sample consisted of peripheral blood. The source of these receptors is a man in his 60s with acute or convalescent COVID-19.

The gene calls are TRBV15 and TRBJ1-5, with D hard to call. With 3 bases removed from V and 5 bases from J, the gap between germline ends came to 8 bases. The CDR3 has 13 amino acids. The germline V gene has CDR1 LNHNV and CDR2 YYDKDF (reference sequence). As DNA, the CDR3 is TGTGCCACCAGCAGGGGGAGGGATCAGCCCCAGCATTTT. It yields the protein CATSRGRDQPQHF.

This rearrangement joins TRBV9 to TRBJ2-2, with 10 bases lining up with TRBD2. The CDR3 totals 15 residues. In germline, CDR1 is SGDLS, CDR2 YYNGEE. Trimming at V came to 5 bases and at J to 7 bases, leaving 8 bases not matched to a gene. CDR3: CASRATSGTFGELFF. In nucleotides, the CDR3 is TGTGCCAGCAGGGCCACTAGCGGGACCTTCGGGGAGCTGTTTTTT. Full variable domain (outside the CDR3, taken from reference TRBV9 and TRBJ2-2): DSGVTQTPKHLITATGQRVTLRCSPRSGDLSVYWYQQSLDQGLQFLIQYYNGEERAKGNILERFSAQQFPDLHSELNLSSLELGDSALYFCASRATSGTFGELFFGEGSRLTVL.

The genes are TRBV4-2 and TRBJ2-2; 10 bases map to TRBD2. J lost 8 bases, V lost 0 bases, and 9 bases had no gene match. CDR1 is LGHNA, CDR2 YNFKEQ, per germline. CDR3 size: 17 residues. Written as DNA, the CDR3 is TGTGCCAGCAGCCAAGATAGTCTAGCGGGAGTTTCTGGGGAGCTGTTTTTT. This translates into CASSQDSLAGVSGELFF.

This clone showed up just a few times. This chain links TRBV7-9 with TRBJ1-4; D is unclear. CDR1 is SEHNR, CDR2 FQNEAQ, per germline (reference sequence). V was pared by 1 base and J by 6 bases, with 9 bases between. The CDR3 contains 14 residues. CDR3 region: CASSLGYGDEKLFF. For the CDR3, the DNA is TGTGCCAGCAGCTTAGGTTACGGGGATGAAAAACTGTTTTTT.

The chain joins TRBV4-2 to TRBJ2-7, with 9 bases matching TRBD2. Trimming at V came to 4 bases and at J to 5 bases, leaving 9 bases not matched to a gene. The germline V gene has CDR1 LGHNA and CDR2 YNFKEQ. The CDR3 sequence is 15 residues long. In nucleotides, the CDR3 is TGTGCCAGCAGCCCCGGAGCGGGAGGTGACAACGAGCAGTACTTC. It encodes CASSPGAGGDNEQYF.

The V gene is TRBV7-9, the J gene TRBJ2-1, with D possibly TRBD2 on 5 matching bases. The CDR3 contains 12 residues. Germline CDR1 and CDR2: SEHNR and FQNEAQ (reference sequence). Trimming cost V 2 bases and J 12 bases, with 11 bases left between them. CDR3 in amino acids: CASSLTAVGQFF. For the CDR3, the DNA is TGTGCCAGCAGCTTAACAGCGGTAGGGCAGTTCTTC.

The rearrangement joins TRBV19 to TRBJ1-4, with D unclear. The CDR3 length is 15 residues. Germline CDR1 LNHDA, CDR2 SQIVND (reference sequence). The V end was cut by 3 bases, the J end by 4 bases, with 12 bases between. The CDR3 DNA reads as TGTGCCAGTAGTATTTTGCGGGATCTTAATGAAAAACTGTTTTTT. It codes for CASSILRDLNEKLFF.

This clone was seen just once. The chain recombines TRBV27 with TRBJ1-5; no clear D gene. Trimming stripped 0 bases from V and 11 bases from J, with 20 bases between. Germline V CDR1 and CDR2: MNHEY, SMNVEV (reference sequence). The length of the CDR3 is 16 residues. The CDR3 DNA reads as TGTGCCAGCAGTTTATCGAGGGTACGCGACCCGCAGTCCCAGCATTTT. This encodes CASSLSRVRDPQSQHF.

The V and J genes are TRBV6-5 and TRBJ1-1; no reliable D call. The CDR3 has 13 residues. From germline, CDR1 is MNHEY and CDR2 SVGAGI. The ends were cut back, 6 bases at V and 1 base at J, with 9 bases in the middle. The CDR3 DNA sequence: TGTGCCAGCAGACAACCGGGGAACACTGAAGCTTTCTTT. Translating gives CASRQPGNTEAFF.

The genes are TRBV28 and TRBJ2-7; 11 nucleotides match TRBD2. The V segment lost 5 bases and the J segment 4 bases; nucleotides outside the gene matches: 7. Germline V gives CDR1 MDHEN, CDR2 SYDVKM. The CDR3 is made up of 15 amino acids. The CDR3 protein is CASSPRLAGYYEQYF. Here the CDR3 DNA reads TGTGCCAGCAGTCCACGACTAGCGGGATATTACGAGCAGTACTTC. Full variable domain (remainder filled in from reference TRBV28 and TRBJ2-7): DVKVTQSSRYLVKRTGEKVFLECVQDMDHENMFWYRQDPGLGLRLIYFSYDVKMKEKGDIPEGYSVSREKKERFSLILESASTNQTSMYLCASSPRLAGYYEQYFGPGTRLTVT.

This chain uses TRBV11-2 with TRBJ2-2; 14 bases match TRBD2. The germline CDR1 and CDR2 sequences are SGHAT and FQNNGV. The V and J ends lost 5 bases and 3 bases, in that order; junction bases with no gene match: 5. This CDR3 region has 17 residues. In nucleotides, the CDR3 is TGTGCCAGCAGCCAGACTAGCGGGAGGGCTTACACCGGGGAGCTGTTTTTT. Residues: CASSQTSGRAYTGELFF. The variable domain in full, completed from reference TRBV11-2 and TRBJ2-2, reads EAGVAQSPRYKIIEKRQSVAFWCNPISGHATLYWYQQILGQGPKLLIQFQNNGVVDDSQLPKDRFSAERLKGVDSTLKIQPAKLEDSAVYLCASSQTSGRAYTGELFFGEGSRLTVL.

The chain uses TRBV19 and TRBJ1-5; a possible D gene is TRBD1 (6 bases). Trimming took off 10 bases at V and 1 base at J, with 17 bases between the two ends. The CDR3 runs to 15 residues. Germline assignment: CDR1 LNHDA and CDR2 SQIVND (reference sequence). The CDR3 sequence is CATLSLDRSNQPQHF. In nucleotides, the CDR3 is TGTGCCACCCTCTCGCTTGACAGGAGCAATCAGCCCCAGCATTTT. The full variable domain, completed using reference TRBV19 and TRBJ1-5, is DGGITQSPKYLFRKEGQNVTLSCEQNLNHDAMYWYRQDPGQGLRLIYYSQIVNDFQKGDIAEGYSVSREKKESFPLTVTSAQKNPTAFYLCATLSLDRSNQPQHFGDGTRLSIL.

For the CDR3, the DNA is TGTGCCAGCAGTCTTAGCGGGAGATGGTGGGATACGCAGTATTTT. This sequence encodes CASSLSGRWWDTQYF. The chain joins TRBV28 to TRBJ2-3, with TRBD2 matching 9 bases. The length of the CDR3 is 15 residues. Unmatched junction bases numbered 9, after V lost 5 bases and J lost 6 bases. Germline V gene data show CDR1 as MDHEN and CDR2 as SYDVKM.

The CDR3 spells CASSTNRGRGETQYF. In DNA form, the CDR3 reads TGTGCCAGCAGCACTAACAGGGGAAGGGGAGAGACCCAGTACTTC. This chain links TRBV7-2 with TRBJ2-5, with TRBD1 matching 7 bases. V lost 5 bases to trimming and J lost 4 bases; unmatched junction nucleotides: 10. Germline V gene data show CDR1 as SGHTA and CDR2 as FQGNSA. This CDR3 is 15 amino acids long.

As for this clone: Distinct nucleotide sequences in the sample also encode this CDR3. The chain carries TRBV28 and TRBJ1-5; tentatively, D is TRBD1 (6 bases). Between the trimmed V and J ends, which lost 5 bases and 5 bases, there was a span of 10 bases. Germline V gene sequence: CDR1 MDHEN, CDR2 SYDVKM. The CDR3 sequence is 13 residues long. CDR3 bases: TGTGCCAGCAGTCTACAGGGTTATCAGCCCCAGCATTTT. This codes for CASSLQGYQPQHF.

This clone was counted a single time. The chain carries TRBV23-1 and TRBJ2-1; no reliable D call. TRBV23-1 is noted as an ORF with a role that remains uncertain. Trimming left V 0 bases short and J 2 bases short, with 17 bases between. The CDR3 contains 18 residues. The CDR3 region has the DNA TGCGCCAGCAGTCAATCGAGAGGTTACGGCTGTACCTACAATGAGCAGTTCTTC. It is translated as CASSQSRGYGCTYNEQFF.

CDR3 bases: TGTGCCACCAGTGACGGGACAGGGGGACGAGGGGAGCAGTTCTTC. Translation gives CATSDGTGGRGEQFF. The chain employs TRBV24-1 and TRBJ2-1, with 11 bases lining up with TRBD1. The CDR3 is 15 amino acids. Germline V lookup: CDR1 KGHDR, CDR2 SFDVKD. The J segment lost 10 bases and the V segment lost 4 bases, leaving 8 bases of the junction unmatched.

This clone was seen a handful of times. The chain couples TRBV3-1 (or the pseudogene TRBV3-2) to TRBJ2-4; 12 bases line up with TRBD2. CDR1 and CDR2 (germline): LGHDT, YNNKEL (reference sequence). After removal of 2 bases from V and 6 bases from J, the junction contained 11 bases not matched to a gene. The CDR3 consists of 18 residues. The CDR3 loop is CASSQSASSGRAGNIQYF. The CDR3 nucleotides are TGTGCCAGCAGCCAATCGGCCTCTAGCGGGAGGGCCGGAAACATTCAGTACTTC.

This clone was seen more than once but under ten times. The V gene is TRBV28, the J gene TRBJ1-5; 7 positions match TRBD1. This CDR3 comprises 15 residues. Unmatched junction bases numbered 8, after V lost 5 bases and J lost 4 bases. CDR1 and CDR2 from the germline V gene are MDHEN and SYDVKM. The CDR3 DNA follows: TGTGCCAGCAGTCCGACAGGGACGGGTAATCAGCCCCAGCATTTT. It yields the protein CASSPTGTGNQPQHF.